One sample yielded the 18 T cell receptor beta chains listed below, sequenced in a study of a mutant IDH1 vaccine in newly diagnosed glioma. Sequenced by immunoSEQ multiplex PCR; TCRdb stores in-frame clones only, minus some. The sample has around 30,000 clones, over 60% seen once. Time point defined: baseline, week 1 (first vaccination visit). As to treatment: pre-vaccination baseline after standard-of-care therapy. Sequencing used peripheral blood mononuclear cells (PBMCs), obtained from a glioma patient treated with radiotherapy, temozolomide or both. These receptors came from a man aged 50-60 years with glioma. Some clones in this sample may be carry-over from other donors' samples.

J is TRBJ1-1 and V is TRBV27; D perhaps matches TRBD1 (6 bases). Trimming left V 4 bases short and J 1 base short, with 16 bases between. The CDR3 is 16 residues long. CDR1 and CDR2 from the germline V gene are MNHEY and SMNVEV (reference sequence). CDR3 sequence reads: CASSSQWGTSNTEAFF. CDR3 nucleotide sequence: TGTGCCAGCAGTTCTCAATGGGGGACATCGAACACTGAAGCTTTCTTT.

This clone was seen a single time. The gene calls are TRBV2 and TRBJ1-4; unclear D gene. The CDR3 consists of 13 residues. The germline gives CDR1 SNHLY, CDR2 FYNNEI. V lost 4 bases, J lost 14 bases, and 17 bases lay in between. The CDR3 spells CASSAKGLYALFF. The CDR3 bases are TGTGCCAGCAGTGCTAAGGGATTGTACGCCCTGTTTTTT.

The chain is built from TRBV5-1 and TRBJ2-3; 7 nucleotides agree with TRBD2. This CDR3 is built from 15 residues. Looked up from germline, CDR1 is SGHRS and CDR2 is YFSETQ. With V trimmed by 0 bases and J by 1 base, 2 bases remained unmatched. The chain's CDR3 is CASSLVGGGTDTQYF. The CDR3 DNA is TGCGCCAGCAGCTTGGTTGGGGGGGGCACAGATACGCAGTATTTT.

A single count supports this clone. The chain recombines TRBV6-5 with TRBJ1-2, with 12 bases lining up with TRBD1. V shed 11 bases and J 1 base; nucleotides not matched to a gene: 5. The CDR3 consists of 14 residues. Germline CDR1 is MNHEY and CDR2 is SVGAGI. CDR3 loop: CAARDRGHNYGYTF. CDR3 DNA sequence: TGTGCCGCACGGGACAGGGGGCATAACTATGGCTACACCTTC.

In its sample, this clone was seen a few times. J is TRBJ1-4 and V is TRBV30, with no clear D. In germline, CDR1 is GTSNPN, CDR2 SVGIG (reference sequence). The V gene lost 0 bases and the J gene lost 6 bases, with 5 bases spanning the gap. The CDR3 length is 12 residues. CDR3 region: CAWSVGYEKLFF. In DNA form, the CDR3 reads TGTGCCTGGAGTGTAGGGTATGAAAAACTGTTTTTT.

The rearrangement joins TRBV27 to TRBJ1-1; D unclear. The V gene's germline CDR1 is MNHEY and CDR2 SMNVEV (reference sequence). V was shortened by 3 bases and J by 5 bases, with 10 bases between the two germline ends. The CDR3 has 13 amino acids. Here the CDR3 DNA reads TGTGCCAGCAGTTTGCAGTTTGGGACTGAAGCTTTCTTT. Translating it yields CASSLQFGTEAFF.

This clone was counted only a few times. The V call is TRBV18, the J call TRBJ2-2; D remains ambiguous. Germline V lookup: CDR1 KGHSH, CDR2 LQKENI. This CDR3 is built from 13 residues. V lost 1 base, J lost 1 base, and 1 base lay in between. In DNA form, the CDR3 reads TGTGCCAGCTCACCACGGAACACCGGGGAGCTGTTTTTT. Protein sequence: CASSPRNTGELFF.

In nucleotides, the CDR3 is TGTGCCATCAGTGGTGGGACAGGGAAAGAGACCCAGTACTTC. Residues: CAISGGTGKETQYF. The chain recombines TRBV10-3 with TRBJ2-5, with 9 bases fitting TRBD1. The V gene end was trimmed by 4 bases and the J gene end by 3 bases; junction bases not matched to a gene: 3. This CDR3 spans 14 amino acids. CDR1 and CDR2 (germline): ENHRY, SYGVKD.

The chain employs TRBV11-2 and TRBJ2-3; 11 nucleotides align to TRBD2. The V gene end was trimmed by 5 bases and the J gene end by 5 bases; junction bases not matched to a gene: 9. The CDR3 runs 16 residues. CDR1 and CDR2 (germline): SGHAT, FQNNGV. The CDR3 sequence is CASSPIAGGPGDTQYF. As DNA, the CDR3 is TGTGCCAGCAGCCCTATAGCGGGGGGGCCGGGAGATACGCAGTATTTT. Together with reference TRBV11-2 and TRBJ2-3, the CDR3 gives the full variable domain: EAGVAQSPRYKIIEKRQSVAFWCNPISGHATLYWYQQILGQGPKLLIQFQNNGVVDDSQLPKDRFSAERLKGVDSTLKIQPAKLEDSAVYLCASSPIAGGPGDTQYFGPGTRLTVL.

This clone was detected only a few times. Other DNA sequences in the same sample also yield this CDR3. The V and J genes are TRBV30 and TRBJ1-2; TRBD1 agrees at 7 bases. There are 12 residues in the CDR3. CDR1 GTSNPN and CDR2 SVGIG come from the germline V gene (reference sequence). Unmatched junction bases numbered 6, after V lost 3 bases and J lost 8 bases. CDR3 residues: CAWSLTGEGYTF. The CDR3 DNA reads as TGTGCCTGGAGCCTTACAGGGGAAGGCTACACCTTC.

This clone has just a few counts. This sequence joins TRBV7-2 and TRBJ1-5; D is unclear. CDR3 length: 14 residues. CDR1 is SGHTA and CDR2 is FQGNSA in the germline V gene. V dropped 3 bases and J dropped 2 bases, with 8 bases sitting between them. The CDR3 spells CASSLNRGNQPQHF. The CDR3 DNA follows: TGTGCCAGCAGCTTGAACAGAGGCAATCAGCCCCAGCATTTT.

The V and J genes are TRBV19 and TRBJ1-1; D is uncertain. Deletions cut 1 base from V and 5 bases from J, with 11 bases between. CDR1 and CDR2 from the germline V gene are LNHDA and SQIVND (reference sequence). The CDR3 runs to 14 residues. The CDR3 reads CASSIVPTGTEAFF. CDR3 DNA sequence: TGTGCCAGTAGTATAGTCCCGACTGGAACTGAAGCTTTCTTT. The whole variable domain, filled in from reference TRBV19 and TRBJ1-1, reads DGGITQSPKYLFRKEGQNVTLSCEQNLNHDAMYWYRQDPGQGLRLIYYSQIVNDFQKGDIAEGYSVSREKKESFPLTVTSAQKNPTAFYLCASSIVPTGTEAFFGQGTRLTVV.

The gene calls are TRBV18 and TRBJ1-4; D is unresolved. Between the trimmed V and J ends, which lost 6 bases and 4 bases, there was a span of 9 bases. Germline V gene lookup returns CDR1 KGHSH and CDR2 LQKENI. The CDR3 spans 13 residues. CDR3 nucleotide sequence: TGTGCCAGCTCGCGCTCTGATAATGAAAAACTGTTTTTT. Translation gives CASSRSDNEKLFF.

The rearrangement joins TRBV5-6 to TRBJ1-1; a weak D match, TRBD1 (5 bases). Germline CDR1 and CDR2: SGHDT and YYEEEE. There are 15 residues in the CDR3. Trimming took 0 bases from V and 5 from J, leaving 14 bases between them. The CDR3 DNA sequence: TGTGCCAGCAGCTTGGTTCCCCAGGGAGGGACTGAAGCTTTCTTT. It yields the protein CASSLVPQGGTEAFF.

The V gene is TRBV11-2, the J gene TRBJ2-7; D is unresolved. CDR1 is SGHAT and CDR2 is FQNNGV in the germline V gene. The CDR3 covers 13 residues. The V and J ends lost 1 base and 2 bases respectively, with 6 bases between them. CDR3 coding DNA: TGTGCCAGCAGCTTAGGAGCAGCCTACGAGCAGTACTTC. Encoded protein: CASSLGAAYEQYF.

V gene TRBV19 combines with J gene TRBJ1-5; tentatively, D is TRBD1 (6 bases). The CDR3 totals 15 residues. Trimming removed 1 base from V and 6 bases from J, with 13 bases in between. Germline V gene data show CDR1 as LNHDA and CDR2 as SQIVND (reference sequence). The CDR3 protein is CASSIVRGAAQPQHF. Written as DNA, the CDR3 is TGTGCCAGTAGTATAGTACGGGGGGCGGCTCAGCCCCAGCATTTT. The entire variable domain, with the rest obtained from reference TRBV19 and TRBJ1-5, is as follows: DGGITQSPKYLFRKEGQNVTLSCEQNLNHDAMYWYRQDPGQGLRLIYYSQIVNDFQKGDIAEGYSVSREKKESFPLTVTSAQKNPTAFYLCASSIVRGAAQPQHFGDGTRLSIL.

The chain carries TRBV6-5 and TRBJ2-1; D gene unclear. The V end was cut by 6 bases, the J end by 4 bases, with 10 bases between. The CDR3 has 13 residues. The germline V gene has CDR1 MNHEY and CDR2 SVGAGI. CDR3 in amino acids: CASSRNIYNEQFF. The CDR3 DNA sequence: TGTGCCAGCAGCCGAAACATATACAATGAGCAGTTCTTC.

The chain joins TRBV7-2 to TRBJ1-2; the match to TRBD1 covers 7 bases. V lost 5 bases to trimming and J lost 4 bases; unmatched junction nucleotides: 7. The CDR3 has 14 residues. CDR1 and CDR2 from the germline V gene are SGHTA and FQGNSA. The CDR3 DNA is TGTGCCAGCAGCCCTTCGACAGGGACCTATGGCTACACCTTC. It is translated as CASSPSTGTYGYTF.